The 24 T cell receptor beta chains given below trace back to one sample, sequenced in a study of shared clonotypes between healthy human individuals. TCRdb's copy holds only in-frame clones and misses some; the assay was immunoSEQ multiplex PCR. The data show nearly 2 million clones, about 95% seen once. Selected positively for CCR7 and CD45RO-negative, naive CD8 cells excluded terminally differentiated effector memory CD45RA+ cells. Sequencing was performed on naive CD8+ T cells sorted from blood. The receptors stem from a man aged 18 to 30 in good health.

V and J are TRBV19 and TRBJ1-2; D is ambiguous. In germline, CDR1 is LNHDA, CDR2 SQIVND (reference sequence). The V end was cut by 0 bases, the J end by 4 bases, with 9 bases between. This CDR3 comprises 14 residues. The CDR3 region is CASSIDLRVYGYTF. The CDR3 DNA follows: TGTGCCAGTAGTATAGATCTCAGAGTCTATGGCTACACCTTC. Complete variable domain (other parts from reference TRBV19 and TRBJ1-2): DGGITQSPKYLFRKEGQNVTLSCEQNLNHDAMYWYRQDPGQGLRLIYYSQIVNDFQKGDIAEGYSVSREKKESFPLTVTSAQKNPTAFYLCASSIDLRVYGYTFGSGTRLTVV.

The genes are TRBV27 and TRBJ1-1; no clear D. The CDR3 has 14 residues. Germline V gene data show CDR1 as MNHEY and CDR2 as SMNVEV (reference sequence). Trimming removed 3 bases from V and 6 bases from J, with 14 bases in between. CDR3 nucleotides: TGTGCCAGCAGTTTCCTCGGCGGGCCGCCTGAAGCTTTCTTT. Its protein product is CASSFLGGPPEAFF.

This clone turned up a few times. This chain links TRBV15 with TRBJ1-2; D perhaps matches TRBD1 (5 bases). Per the germline V gene, CDR1 is LNHNV and CDR2 is YYDKDF (reference sequence). Trimming removed 1 base at V and 7 bases at J, with 10 bases between. This CDR3 spans 13 amino acids. In DNA, the CDR3 is TGTGCCACCAGCAGAGGGGATGGGGCTGGCTACACCTTC. Its translation is CATSRGDGAGYTF.

The chain employs TRBV5-1 and TRBJ1-2; D gene uncertain. The CDR3 is 13 amino acids. Germline V gives CDR1 SGHRS, CDR2 YFSETQ. V was pared by 4 bases and J by 4 bases, with 11 bases between. The CDR3: CASSLTVSYGYTF. The CDR3 DNA reads as TGCGCCAGCAGCCTTACAGTGTCCTATGGCTACACCTTC.

The chain has TRBV5-4 and TRBJ2-1; D uncertain. Trimming took 1 base from V and 5 from J, leaving 4 bases between them. Per germline, CDR1 SGHNT and CDR2 YYREEE (reference sequence). This CDR3 is built from 12 residues. Here the CDR3 reads CASSLNNNEQFF. The CDR3 DNA reads as TGTGCCAGCAGCTTGAACAACAATGAGCAGTTCTTC.

The rearrangement links TRBV11-2 to TRBJ1-4; D is undetermined. V was cut by 6 bases and J by 1 base, with 15 bases left in between. The CDR3 has 16 amino acids. Looked up from germline, CDR1 is SGHAT and CDR2 is FQNNGV. CDR3 region: CASRSESPITNEKLFF. DNA for the CDR3: TGTGCCAGCAGAAGCGAGAGCCCCATAACTAATGAAAAACTGTTTTTT.

The chain recombines TRBV5-4 with TRBJ2-1; 12 bases map to TRBD2. V lost 3 bases and J lost 8; bases outside the gene matches: 9. The germline gives CDR1 SGHNT, CDR2 YYREEE (reference sequence). The CDR3 totals 16 residues. This CDR3 is CASSSKTSGSTYEQFF. The DNA of the CDR3 is TGTGCCAGCAGCTCCAAGACTAGCGGGAGTACTTATGAGCAGTTCTTC.

On this clone itself: Within the sample, other DNA sequences also encode this same CDR3. The chain combines TRBV29-1 with TRBJ1-1; TRBD1 aligns across 7 bases. This CDR3 comprises 13 residues. The trim removed 1 base at V and 4 bases at J, leaving 3 bases unmatched. Germline CDR1 is SQVTM and CDR2 is ANQGSEA. Written as DNA, the CDR3 is TGCAGCGTTGAAGGGCAGGGGGTCACTGAAGCTTTCTTT. The encoded protein is CSVEGQGVTEAFF. The whole variable domain, remainder taken from reference TRBV29-1 and TRBJ1-1, is SAVISQKPSRDICQRGTSLTIQCQVDSQVTMMFWYRQQPGQSLTLIATANQGSEATYESGFVIDKFPISRPNLTFSTLTVSNMSPEDSSIYLCSVEGQGVTEAFFGQGTRLTVV.

This chain links TRBV4-1 with TRBJ2-5; 9 bases line up with TRBD2. Germline V lookup: CDR1 MGHRA, CDR2 YSYEKL. With V trimmed by 0 bases and J by 5 bases, 10 bases remained unmatched. The CDR3 is 17 residues long. This chain's CDR3 is CASSQDGVAGGKETQYF. The CDR3 region has the DNA TGCGCCAGCAGCCAAGACGGGGTTGCGGGGGGGAAGGAGACCCAGTACTTC.

This sequence joins TRBV7-8 and TRBJ2-3; D gene unclear. This CDR3 spans 14 amino acids. The germline V and J ends were trimmed by 1 base and 4 bases, with 9 bases remaining between them. Germline CDR1 and CDR2: SGHVS and FQNEAQ. The CDR3 nucleotides are TGTGCCAGCAGCTTAGGGCCGTCCGCAGATACGCAGTATTTT. Translating it yields CASSLGPSADTQYF.

The rearrangement uses TRBV4-3 and TRBJ2-3, with D possibly being TRBD1 or TRBD2 (6 bases each). The germline gives CDR1 LGHNA, CDR2 YSLEER. V was pared by 0 bases and J by 4 bases, with 8 bases between. The CDR3 loop spans 14 amino acids. This CDR3 reads CASSQDGGPDTQYF. The CDR3 coding sequence is TGCGCCAGCAGCCAAGATGGGGGGCCAGATACGCAGTATTTT.

The chain links TRBV10-2 to TRBJ1-5; no clear D. CDR1 WSHSY and CDR2 SAAADI come from the germline V gene. Trimming cost V 3 bases and J 0 bases, with 9 bases left between them. CDR3 length equals 15 residues. The CDR3 DNA sequence: TGCGCCAGCAGTGACGAGGGCTTTAGCAATCAGCCCCAGCATTTT. This sequence encodes CASSDEGFSNQPQHF.

This chain joins TRBV2 and TRBJ2-7; D not certain. The CDR3 sequence is 15 residues long. V was clipped by 4 bases and J by 0 bases, with 13 bases between them. Germline V gene sequence: CDR1 SNHLY, CDR2 FYNNEI. The DNA of the CDR3 is TGTGCCAGCAGTGTCGGGCTTCCTTCCTCCTACGAGCAGTACTTC. Amino acid sequence: CASSVGLPSSYEQYF. The whole variable domain, filled in from reference TRBV2 and TRBJ2-7, reads EPEVTQTPSHQVTQMGQEVILRCVPISNHLYFYWYRQILGQKVEFLVSFYNNEISEKSEIFDDQFSVERPDGSNFTLKIRSTKLEDSAMYFCASSVGLPSSYEQYFGPGTRLTVT.

The chain links TRBV13 to TRBJ1-2, with 12 bases identical to TRBD1. The V gene end was trimmed by 5 bases and the J gene end by 2 bases; junction bases not matched to a gene: 6. Germline CDR1 and CDR2: PRHDT and FYEKMQ (reference sequence). The CDR3 is made up of 16 amino acids. In DNA form, the CDR3 reads TGTGCCAGCAGCCCAGGGACAGGGGGCATAAACTATGGCTACACCTTC. Protein product: CASSPGTGGINYGYTF.

This chain connects TRBV27 to TRBJ2-7, with D possibly matching TRBD1 (7 bases). With 2 bases removed from V and 3 bases from J, the gap between germline ends came to 20 bases. The CDR3 is 17 residues long. CDR1 is MNHEY, CDR2 SMNVEV, per germline (reference sequence). DNA for the CDR3: TGTGCCAGCAGTTTAGGGCAGGGGGGTATTAAGCTCTACGAGCAGTACTTC. Translated, it gives CASSLGQGGIKLYEQYF.

J is TRBJ2-1 and V is TRBV7-8; 7 nucleotides align to TRBD1. This CDR3 has 20 amino acids. From germline, CDR1 is SGHVS and CDR2 FQNEAQ. Trimming removed 0 bases from V and 8 bases from J; junction bases left unmatched: 22. The CDR3 protein is CASSLAGDRVAFSAADEQFF. The CDR3 region has the DNA TGTGCCAGCAGCTTAGCGGGCGACAGGGTAGCATTCAGCGCTGCGGATGAGCAGTTCTTC.

The chain combines TRBV4-1 with TRBJ2-7; 8 positions agree with TRBD2. The CDR3 spans 17 residues. V lost 5 bases to trimming and J lost 0 bases; unmatched junction nucleotides: 12. Germline lookup yields CDR1 MGHRA and CDR2 YSYEKL. The CDR3 reads CASSSRWSGGSSYEQYF. In DNA form, the CDR3 reads TGCGCCAGCAGCTCCCGTTGGAGCGGGGGAAGCTCCTACGAGCAGTACTTC.

The chain joins TRBV27 to TRBJ1-1; the match to TRBD1 covers 8 bases. Germline V gene sequence: CDR1 MNHEY, CDR2 SMNVEV (reference sequence). The V and J ends lost 2 bases and 5 bases, in that order; junction bases with no gene match: 7. The CDR3 is 15 residues long. CDR3 sequence (DNA): TGTGCCAGCAGTTTAGGAACAGGGGGTCTGACTGAAGCTTTCTTT. This sequence encodes CASSLGTGGLTEAFF.

The J gene is TRBJ2-7, the V gene TRBV28; D perhaps matches TRBD2 (6 bases). Germline V gene sequence: CDR1 MDHEN, CDR2 SYDVKM. Trimming stripped 5 bases from V and 7 bases from J, with 21 bases between. The CDR3 covers 15 residues. This chain's CDR3 is CASSSPAGRAREQYF. CDR3 nucleotide sequence: TGTGCCAGCAGTAGCCCCGCGGGGCGGGCTAGAGAGCAGTACTTC.

Of note for this clone: The sample holds other DNA sequences that translate to the same CDR3. The rearrangement joins TRBV30 to TRBJ2-7; 7 nucleotides line up with TRBD2. V shed 0 bases, J shed 7 bases, and the junction held 3 bases outside the gene matches. The CDR3 loop spans 12 amino acids. Germline CDR1 is GTSNPN and CDR2 is SVGIG (reference sequence). CDR3 loop: CAWSVAGGEQYF. CDR3 DNA sequence: TGTGCCTGGAGTGTAGCCGGGGGGGAGCAGTACTTC.

The gene calls are TRBV5-6 and TRBJ2-3; the match to TRBD1 covers 7 bases. V shed 2 bases, J shed 5 bases, and the junction held 8 bases outside the gene matches. The CDR3 runs to 15 residues. CDR1 SGHDT and CDR2 YYEEEE come from the germline V gene. The chain's CDR3 is CASSLPGTEGDTQYF. In DNA form, the CDR3 reads TGTGCCAGCAGCTTACCCGGGACAGAGGGAGATACGCAGTATTTT.

The chain couples TRBV10-1 to TRBJ2-7; TRBD2 agrees at 9 bases. The CDR3 runs to 16 residues. J gave up 4 bases and V 2 bases, and 9 bases lay outside the gene matches. Germline loops: CDR1 WNHNN, CDR2 SYGVQD (reference sequence). The CDR3 protein is CASSEVGRGGRYEQYF. As DNA, the CDR3 is TGCGCCAGCAGTGAGGTGGGGCGGGGGGGCCGGTACGAGCAGTACTTC.

This clone was seen only once. The rearrangement joins TRBV25-1 to TRBJ1-1; 10 bases are a match to TRBD1. The CDR3 extends over 13 amino acids. Per the germline V gene, CDR1 is MGHDK and CDR2 is SYGVNS. After removal of 1 base from V and 11 bases from J, the junction contained 4 bases not matched to a gene. CDR3 amino acids: CASSEFGTGVAFF. CDR3 bases: TGTGCCAGCAGTGAATTCGGGACAGGGGTTGCTTTCTTT.

This chain links TRBV27 with TRBJ1-5, with TRBD1 as a possible D gene (6 bases). The germline V gene has CDR1 MNHEY and CDR2 SMNVEV (reference sequence). The CDR3 consists of 13 residues. Trimming stripped 4 bases from V and 5 bases from J, with 9 bases between. CDR3 sequence reads: CASSSEGDQPQHF. The CDR3 DNA sequence: TGTGCCAGCAGTTCCGAGGGGGATCAGCCCCAGCATTTT.